This entry lists 23 T cell receptor beta chains sequenced from one sample in a study of CD8+CD57+ T cells in acquired aplastic anemia. According to the study, genomic DNA was the template for TCR beta VDJ and CDR3 profiling. Each CDR3 protein gets one entry after TCRdb re-called the reads with MiXCR. This sample has under 350,000 distinct CDR3 sequences, with around three fifths found just once. Patients chosen for sequencing had shown CD8+CD57+ cell expansion by flow cytometry. Input material: sorted CD4+, CD8+, or CD8+CD57+ T cells (not recorded which) from PBMCs. The receptors derive from a human donor with aplastic anemia.

The chain joins TRBV20-1 to TRBJ1-1; D is undetermined. This CDR3 has 12 amino acids. CDR1 and CDR2 (germline): DFQATT, SNEGSKA (reference sequence). Trimming took 3 bases from V and 4 from J, leaving 9 bases between them. The CDR3 loop reads CSASPGSTEAFF. CDR3 DNA sequence: TGCAGTGCTAGTCCGGGGAGCACTGAAGCTTTCTTT.

The V and J genes are TRBV2 and TRBJ2-4; 11 bases align to TRBD2. This CDR3 region has 14 residues. The V gene's germline CDR1 is SNHLY and CDR2 FYNNEI. V lost 9 bases and J lost 2; bases outside the gene matches: 3. CDR3 in DNA: TGTGCCAGTTTAGCGGGGGGGCCCAAAAACATTCAGTACTTC. Translated, it gives CASLAGGPKNIQYF.

The count of this clonotype is one. The rearrangement uses TRBV5-1 and TRBJ2-3, with 8 bases aligning to TRBD2. V lost 3 bases, J lost 3 bases, and 9 bases stayed unmatched. The V gene's germline CDR1 is SGHRS and CDR2 YFSETQ. This CDR3 comprises 16 residues. CDR3 in amino acids: CASSYPGAGETDTQYF. The CDR3 bases are TGCGCCAGCAGCTACCCAGGAGCGGGAGAAACAGATACGCAGTATTTT.

This clonotype came up a few times. The chain is built from TRBV20-1 and TRBJ1-1, with D unresolved. Looked up from germline, CDR1 is DFQATT and CDR2 is SNEGSKA (reference sequence). The V gene lost 3 bases and the J gene lost 1 base, with 9 bases spanning the gap. This CDR3 is built from 13 residues. The CDR3 DNA follows: TGCAGTGCTAGTGTAAGGAGGAACACTGAAGCTTTCTTT. Protein: CSASVRRNTEAFF.

At least ten counts were recorded for this clonotype. The chain has TRBV7-9 and TRBJ2-1; D gene ambiguous. V was clipped by 8 bases and J by 6 bases, with 8 bases between them. The CDR3 loop spans 11 amino acids. CDR1 is SEHNR and CDR2 is FQNEAQ in the germline V gene (reference sequence). CDR3 bases: TGTGCCAGCGCTGCGATCAATGAGCAGTTCTTC. The encoded protein is CASAAINEQFF.

The chain has TRBV24-1 and TRBJ1-1; D gene uncertain. The CDR3 contains 15 residues. The V end lost 0 bases, the J end lost 3 bases, and 10 bases lay between the germline ends. From germline, CDR1 is KGHDR and CDR2 SFDVKD. The CDR3 DNA follows: TGTGCCACCAGTGATTTGGACCCGAAGGACACTGAAGCTTTCTTT. This gives the protein CATSDLDPKDTEAFF.

This rearrangement joins TRBV7-2 to TRBJ2-2; D is unclear. The CDR3 is 13 residues long. V lost 2 bases and J 9 bases, leaving 10 bases between the germline ends. The germline V gene has CDR1 SGHTA and CDR2 FQGNSA. DNA for the CDR3: TGTGCCAGCAGCTTAACGACTCTCCGGGAGCTGTTTTTT. Its translation: CASSLTTLRELFF.

This clonotype was observed a few times. The rearrangement uses TRBV20-1 and TRBJ1-5; TRBD1 aligns across 7 bases. Trimming at V came to 3 bases and at J to 6 bases, leaving 2 bases not matched to a gene. Looked up from germline, CDR1 is DFQATT and CDR2 is SNEGSKA (reference sequence). The CDR3 is made up of 12 amino acids. In nucleotides, the CDR3 is TGCAGTGCTAGGACAGGGATTCAGCCCCAGCATTTT. It translates to CSARTGIQPQHF.

This chain uses TRBV5-1 with TRBJ1-2; D is perhaps TRBD1 (6 bases). Trimming removed 4 bases at V and 4 bases at J, with 14 bases between. Germline CDR1 and CDR2: SGHRS and YFSETQ. The CDR3 extends over 14 amino acids. CDR3 in DNA: TGCGCCAGCAGCCCGAACAGGGTCACCTATGGCTACACCTTC. This sequence encodes CASSPNRVTYGYTF. Looking up the rest from reference TRBV5-1 and TRBJ1-2 gives the full variable domain: KAGVTQTPRYLIKTRGQQVTLSCSPISGHRSVSWYQQTPGQGLQFLFEYFSETQRNKGNFPGRFSGRQFSNSRSEMNVSTLELGDSALYLCASSPNRVTYGYTFGSGTRLTVV.

This rearrangement joins TRBV9 to TRBJ2-7, with D maybe TRBD1 (6 bases). The ends were cut back, 3 bases at V and 9 bases at J, with 16 bases in the middle. Germline lookup yields CDR1 SGDLS and CDR2 YYNGEE. The length of the CDR3 is 13 residues. The chain's CDR3 is CASSEGVNSRQYF. CDR3 sequence (DNA): TGTGCCAGCAGCGAGGGGGTCAATTCCCGGCAGTACTTC.

This clonotype was observed at least ten times. The V call is TRBV20-1, the J call TRBJ1-2; tentatively, D is TRBD1 (5 bases). The germline V gene encodes CDR1 DFQATT and CDR2 SNEGSKA (reference sequence). V was cut by 6 bases and J by 7 bases, with 12 bases left in between. CDR3 length: 11 amino acids. CDR3 nucleotides: TGCAGTGCCGAGAGGGACGGTGGCTACACCTTC. It is translated as CSAERDGGYTF.

Many counts were recorded for this clonotype. The chain has TRBV9 and TRBJ2-3; TRBD2 might be the D (6 bases). CDR3 length equals 16 residues. The germline gives CDR1 SGDLS, CDR2 YYNGEE. Trimming took 3 bases from V and 2 from J, leaving 16 bases between them. CDR3 loop: CASSEDLGGNTDTQYF. The CDR3 DNA reads TGTGCCAGCAGCGAGGACCTCGGGGGAAACACAGATACGCAGTATTTT. The full variable domain, in which reference TRBV9 and TRBJ2-3 provide the parts outside the CDR3, is DSGVTQTPKHLITATGQRVTLRCSPRSGDLSVYWYQQSLDQGLQFLIQYYNGEERAKGNILERFSAQQFPDLHSELNLSSLELGDSALYFCASSEDLGGNTDTQYFGPGTRLTVL.

As for this clonotype: The junction differs from germline at one of its ends, possibly a read error. The chain uses TRBV5-1 and TRBJ2-5; D could derive from TRBD1 or TRBD2 (6 bases each). Germline-derived CDR1 and CDR2 are SGHRS and YFSETQ. CDR3 length equals 15 residues. CDR3 in DNA: TGCGCTAGCATCCTCGGGGGCGGATTGGAGGAGACCCAGTACTTC. Its protein is CASILGGGLEETQYF.

This clonotype appeared many times. The chain carries TRBV5-1 and TRBJ2-7; D call uncertain. In germline, CDR1 is SGHRS, CDR2 YFSETQ. Trimming shortened V by 0 bases and J by 7 bases, and 8 bases separated the two germline ends. The CDR3 length is 12 residues. The CDR3, as DNA: TGCGCCAGCAGCTTGGTTCTAGGGGAGCAGTACTTC. Its protein product is CASSLVLGEQYF.

This clonotype was recorded many times. J is TRBJ2-5 and V is TRBV9, with D tentatively TRBD1 (5 bases). CDR1 is SGDLS, CDR2 YYNGEE, per germline. The CDR3 is 13 amino acids. V lost 0 bases and J 2 bases, leaving 5 bases between the germline ends. This CDR3 is CASSVGQQETQYF. CDR3 bases: TGTGCCAGCAGCGTAGGACAGCAAGAGACCCAGTACTTC. The full variable domain, rest sourced from reference TRBV9 and TRBJ2-5, is DSGVTQTPKHLITATGQRVTLRCSPRSGDLSVYWYQQSLDQGLQFLIQYYNGEERAKGNILERFSAQQFPDLHSELNLSSLELGDSALYFCASSVGQQETQYFGPGTRLLVL.

This clonotype was counted many times. The V call is TRBV6-1, the J call TRBJ2-7; TRBD2 might be the D (5 bases). Germline CDR1 and CDR2: MNHNS and SASEGT. This CDR3 is built from 13 residues. V was clipped by 7 bases and J by 2 bases, with 12 bases between them. CDR3 residues: CASNREFTYEQYF. In DNA form, the CDR3 reads TGTGCCAGCAATCGGGAATTCACCTACGAGCAGTACTTC.

This clonotype was seen only a few times. The J gene is TRBJ1-6, the V gene TRBV19; a possible D gene is TRBD1 (5 bases). Trimming shortened V by 6 bases and J by 6 bases, and 12 bases separated the two germline ends. This CDR3 contains 14 residues. CDR1 is LNHDA, CDR2 SQIVND, per germline (reference sequence). Written as DNA, the CDR3 is TGTGCCAGTAGCGGGACGGACTCTAATTCACCCCTCCACTTT. Translated: CASSGTDSNSPLHF.

The chain employs TRBV7-9 and TRBJ1-2; TRBD1 matches 8 bases. Unmatched junction bases numbered 5, after V lost 1 base and J lost 7 bases. The CDR3 loop spans 14 amino acids. Germline V lookup: CDR1 SEHNR, CDR2 FQNEAQ (reference sequence). In nucleotides, the CDR3 is TGTGCCAGCAGCTTAGTGCAGGGGGCGTTTGGCTACACCTTC. This gives the protein CASSLVQGAFGYTF.

This chain uses TRBV19 with TRBJ1-5; D gene uncertain. V lost 5 bases, J lost 0 bases, and 11 bases lay in between. The CDR3 has 15 amino acids. Germline CDR1 LNHDA, CDR2 SQIVND (reference sequence). CDR3 sequence (DNA): TGTGCCAGTAGTCACCCGGCCTATAGCAATCAGCCCCAGCATTTT. Its translation is CASSHPAYSNQPQHF.

This clonotype showed up just a few times. The chain joins TRBV7-6 to TRBJ2-7; D tentatively fits TRBD1 or TRBD2 (6 bases each). Germline V gene data show CDR1 as SGHVS and CDR2 as FNYEAQ. The length of the CDR3 is 15 residues. Trimming removed 1 base at V and 2 bases at J, with 12 bases between. CDR3 sequence: CASSLGAGEAYEQYF. The CDR3 coding sequence is TGTGCCAGCAGCTTAGGGGCAGGGGAGGCCTACGAGCAGTACTTC.

The chain employs TRBV7-2 and TRBJ2-7; 7 nucleotides match TRBD1. CDR1 and CDR2 (germline): SGHTA, FQGNSA. The CDR3 spans 15 residues. After removal of 5 bases from V and 6 bases from J, the junction contained 13 bases not matched to a gene. CDR3 sequence: CASSVGLGGSLEQYF. Written as DNA, the CDR3 is TGTGCCAGCAGCGTAGGATTAGGGGGCTCTCTCGAGCAGTACTTC.

This clonotype was counted once. The junction departs from the called germline gene at one end, perhaps through a read error. The rearrangement links TRBV19 to TRBJ2-1; D uncertain. There are 15 residues in the CDR3. Germline values: CDR1 LNHDA, CDR2 SQIVND (reference sequence). Written as DNA, the CDR3 is TGTGCCAGTAGTATAGGGTCAGGTTCCTACAATGAGAAGTTCTTC. Translating it yields CASSIGSGSYNEKFF.

The gene calls are TRBV14 and TRBJ2-6; D gene unclear. The V gene's germline CDR1 is SGHDN and CDR2 FVKESK. Between the trimmed V and J ends, which lost 3 bases and 5 bases, there was a span of 8 bases. This CDR3 comprises 14 residues. The CDR3 nucleotides are TGTGCCAGCAGCCATGTTTCCCGGGCCAACGTCCTGACTTTC. Amino acid sequence: CASSHVSRANVLTF.